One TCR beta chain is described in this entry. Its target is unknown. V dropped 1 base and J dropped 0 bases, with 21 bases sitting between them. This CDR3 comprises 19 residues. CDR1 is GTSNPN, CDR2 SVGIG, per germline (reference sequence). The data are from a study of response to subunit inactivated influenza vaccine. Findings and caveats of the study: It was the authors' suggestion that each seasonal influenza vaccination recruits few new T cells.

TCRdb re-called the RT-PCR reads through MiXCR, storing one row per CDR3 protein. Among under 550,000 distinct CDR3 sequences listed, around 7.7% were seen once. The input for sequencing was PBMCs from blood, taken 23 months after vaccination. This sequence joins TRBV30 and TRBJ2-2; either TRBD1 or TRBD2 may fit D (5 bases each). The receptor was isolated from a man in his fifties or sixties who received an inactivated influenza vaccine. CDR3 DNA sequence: TGTGCCTGGAGTGGGGGGAGTCAGGGCCGACTTTCGAACACCGGGGAGCTGTTTTTT. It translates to CAWSGGSQGRLSNTGELFF.